One and the same sample provided the 32 T cell receptor beta chains below, sequenced in a study of blood T cell repertoires in COVID-19. TCRdb's table, derived via immunoSEQ multiplex PCR, lists solely in-frame clones and lacks some. Among about 310,000 clones, around 87% were seen once, and the ten largest hold 7.8%. Sequenced material: peripheral blood. The receptors shown here come from a woman aged 45 to 65 who had recovered from COVID-19.

The rearrangement uses TRBV3-1 (or the pseudogene TRBV3-2) and TRBJ1-2; 7 bases are a match to TRBD1. Germline-derived CDR1 and CDR2 are LGHDT and YNNKEL (reference sequence). The CDR3 extends over 12 amino acids. Losses at the gene ends were 7 bases for V and 9 bases for J; bases not matched to a gene: 8. CDR3 nucleotide sequence: TGTGCCAGCACCCACAGGGGCGAAAGCTACACCTTC. Its translation is CASTHRGESYTF.

The rearrangement links TRBV10-3 to TRBJ1-2; 9 bases are a match to TRBD1. The CDR3 totals 15 residues. Germline loops: CDR1 ENHRY, CDR2 SYGVKD. With 0 bases clipped from V and 8 bases from J, the junction kept 7 bases outside the gene matches. The CDR3 protein is CAISESFRGTGGYTF. The CDR3 region has the DNA TGTGCCATCAGTGAGTCGTTCAGGGGGACAGGGGGCTACACCTTC.

V and J are TRBV11-2 and TRBJ2-2; the D gene is possibly TRBD2 (6 bases). V was clipped by 6 bases and J by 1 base, with 15 bases between them. The CDR3 has 16 residues. Per the germline V gene, CDR1 is SGHAT and CDR2 is FQNNGV. The CDR3 loop is CASREGSWRNTGELFF. For the CDR3, the DNA is TGTGCCAGCAGGGAGGGGTCCTGGCGGAACACCGGGGAGCTGTTTTTT.

The rearrangement uses TRBV6-5 and TRBJ2-1; TRBD1 agrees at 11 bases. There are 14 residues in the CDR3. With 6 bases clipped from V and 13 bases from J, the junction kept 11 bases outside the gene matches. Germline lookup yields CDR1 MNHEY and CDR2 SVGAGI. This CDR3 reads CASRPPPGTGGQFF. In nucleotides, the CDR3 is TGTGCCAGCAGACCCCCCCCCGGGACAGGGGGACAGTTCTTC.

This sequence joins TRBV11-2 and TRBJ1-1, with TRBD1 matching over 10 bases. There are 14 residues in the CDR3. Trimming removed 4 bases from V and 4 bases from J; junction bases left unmatched: 3. The V gene's germline CDR1 is SGHAT and CDR2 FQNNGV. The CDR3 DNA reads as TGTGCCAGCAGCTCGGGACAGGGGTTCACTGAAGCTTTCTTT. Amino acids: CASSSGQGFTEAFF.

This chain uses TRBV3-1 (or the pseudogene TRBV3-2) with TRBJ1-3; TRBD1 might be the D (6 bases). CDR3 length equals 15 residues. Trimming shortened V by 5 bases and J by 0 bases, and 11 bases separated the two germline ends. Germline V gene lookup returns CDR1 LGHDT and CDR2 YNNKEL (reference sequence). As DNA, the CDR3 is TGTGCCAGCAGCTACAGGGAGACCTCTGGAAACACCATATATTTT. Residues: CASSYRETSGNTIYF.

The chain employs TRBV7-6 and TRBJ1-3; 8 bases agree with TRBD1. This CDR3 spans 16 amino acids. CDR1 is SGHVS and CDR2 is FNYEAQ in the germline V gene. V was pared by 0 bases and J by 4 bases, with 5 bases of the junction left unmatched. The CDR3 DNA sequence: TGTGCCAGCAGCTTAGCGCGACAGGGGAAAGGAAACACCATATATTTT. Translated, it gives CASSLARQGKGNTIYF.

The rearrangement joins TRBV9 to TRBJ1-6; 11 bases fit TRBD1. Germline trimming cut 6 bases from V and 5 bases from J; bases unmatched to any gene: 4. There are 15 residues in the CDR3. In germline, CDR1 is SGDLS, CDR2 YYNGEE. CDR3 sequence: CASTADRGHNSPLHF. Here the CDR3 DNA reads TGTGCCAGCACCGCGGACAGGGGGCATAATTCACCCCTCCACTTT.

V and J are TRBV3-1 (or the pseudogene TRBV3-2) and TRBJ2-5, with 8 bases that match TRBD1. V gave up 4 bases and J gave up 2 bases; unmatched junction bases: 3. Germline loops: CDR1 LGHDT, CDR2 YNNKEL (reference sequence). This CDR3 spans 14 amino acids. CDR3 nucleotide sequence: TGTGCCAGCAGCCGGACAGGGTCTCAAGAGACCCAGTACTTC. Amino acid sequence: CASSRTGSQETQYF.

The chain links TRBV4-3 to TRBJ2-3; 8 bases are shared with TRBD1. Trimming took 1 base from V and 3 from J; bases not matched to a gene: 6. CDR1 is LGHNA, CDR2 YSLEER, per germline. This CDR3 contains 16 residues. The chain's CDR3 is CASSQGPGQATDTQYF. In DNA form, the CDR3 reads TGCGCCAGCAGCCAAGGGCCGGGACAGGCAACAGATACGCAGTATTTT.

The DNA for the CDR3 is TGTGCCATCAGTGAGTCGACAGCAACACCCCTCCACTTT. Translated, it gives CAISESTATPLHF. The gene calls are TRBV10-3 and TRBJ1-6; perhaps TRBD1 as D (5 bases). The length of the CDR3 is 13 residues. Trimming pared 0 bases from V and 11 bases from J, leaving 8 bases between. Per the germline V gene, CDR1 is ENHRY and CDR2 is SYGVKD.

This sequence joins TRBV6-5 and TRBJ1-1; TRBD1 is a possible D gene (6 bases). The germline V gene encodes CDR1 MNHEY and CDR2 SVGAGI. V was trimmed by 6 bases and J by 6 bases, leaving 14 bases between them. The CDR3 covers 13 residues. The CDR3 is CASRDSRFPEAFF. DNA for the CDR3: TGTGCCAGCAGGGACAGTAGGTTCCCTGAAGCTTTCTTT.

This rearrangement joins TRBV6-5 to TRBJ2-3, with 8 bases that match TRBD2. The junction had 5 bases not matched to a gene; V was cut back by 2 bases and J by 4 bases. This CDR3 spans 15 amino acids. Germline CDR1 is MNHEY and CDR2 is SVGAGI. The CDR3 sequence: CASSYLGRAPDTQYF. The CDR3 DNA reads TGTGCCAGCAGTTACCTCGGGAGGGCCCCAGATACGCAGTATTTT.

V usage is TRBV4-1 and J usage is TRBJ2-7, with D perhaps matching TRBD2 (6 bases). Between the trimmed V and J ends, which lost 0 bases and 0 bases, there was a span of 9 bases. CDR1 and CDR2 from the germline V gene are MGHRA and YSYEKL. CDR3 length: 15 amino acids. The DNA for the CDR3 is TGCGCCAGCAGCCAAGAGGGACTGCCCTCCTACGAGCAGTACTTC. Amino acid sequence: CASSQEGLPSYEQYF.

The chain employs TRBV6-5 and TRBJ1-1; D is ambiguous. Between the trimmed V and J ends, which lost 8 bases and 1 base, there was a span of 14 bases. The CDR3 totals 14 residues. The germline V gene encodes CDR1 MNHEY and CDR2 SVGAGI. CDR3 sequence reads: CASLAFRGNTEAFF. Written as DNA, the CDR3 is TGTGCCAGCCTGGCCTTTCGGGGGAACACTGAAGCTTTCTTT.

This clone was found once. The rearrangement uses TRBV28 and TRBJ1-5, with D unresolved. CDR1 and CDR2 from the germline V gene are MDHEN and SYDVKM. This CDR3 contains 12 residues. V was pared by 1 base and J by 6 bases, with 4 bases between. The CDR3 DNA reads as TGTGCCAGCAGTTTATCCTTTCAGCCCCAGCATTTT. Translated, it gives CASSLSFQPQHF.

This chain uses TRBV7-3 with TRBJ2-1, with D possibly matching TRBD2 (5 bases). V was trimmed by 5 bases and J by 0 bases, leaving 17 bases between them. The length of the CDR3 is 17 residues. Germline-derived CDR1 and CDR2 are SGHTA and FQGTGA. The CDR3 region has the DNA TGTGCCAGCAGCCCCTTTGGTAGTGCGGGCTCCTACAATGAGCAGTTCTTC. Translation gives CASSPFGSAGSYNEQFF.

The rearrangement joins TRBV14 to TRBJ2-7, with D possibly matching TRBD1 (6 bases). This CDR3 is 13 amino acids long. Trimming pared 4 bases from V and 4 bases from J, leaving 11 bases between. Germline CDR1 is SGHDN and CDR2 is FVKESK. CDR3 nucleotide sequence: TGTGCCAGCAGCCTATCACAGGGTTACGAGCAGTACTTC. As protein: CASSLSQGYEQYF.

This chain links TRBV19 with TRBJ2-1, with a weak D call TRBD1 (6 bases). The germline V gene encodes CDR1 LNHDA and CDR2 SQIVND (reference sequence). V was cut by 8 bases and J by 9 bases, with 20 bases left in between. CDR3 length equals 14 residues. The CDR3 DNA is TGTGCCAGTCGAATGGGGCCCGACAGGCCTGAGCAGTTCTTC. Amino acids: CASRMGPDRPEQFF.

This clone was counted at least ten times. The chain combines TRBV11-2 with TRBJ1-1, with D perhaps matching TRBD1 (5 bases). Germline V gives CDR1 SGHAT, CDR2 FQNNGV. The CDR3 spans 15 residues. V was pared by 1 base and J by 0 bases, with 9 bases between. The CDR3, as DNA: TGTGCCAGCAGCTTAGGACAGAGGATGAACACTGAAGCTTTCTTT. As protein: CASSLGQRMNTEAFF.

The V call is TRBV18, the J call TRBJ1-1, with TRBD1 as a possible D gene (5 bases). Trimming took off 6 bases at V and 5 bases at J, with 13 bases between the two ends. Per germline, CDR1 KGHSH and CDR2 LQKENI. This CDR3 contains 13 residues. The CDR3 region is CASSLGGRTEAFF. In DNA, the CDR3 is TGTGCCAGCTCTCTGGGGGGGAGGACTGAAGCTTTCTTT.

V is TRBV6-5 and J is TRBJ1-1, with D maybe TRBD1 (6 bases). Germline assignment: CDR1 MNHEY and CDR2 SVGAGI. The CDR3 runs to 15 residues. The germline V and J ends were trimmed by 8 bases and 12 bases, with 28 bases remaining between them. In nucleotides, the CDR3 is TGTGCCAGCTACTCGGGGGGGGCTGGGGTCCTGATGACTTTCTTT. Its protein product is CASYSGGAGVLMTFF.

The rearrangement uses TRBV29-1 and TRBJ2-7; 11 bases agree with TRBD2. The CDR3 extends over 14 amino acids. Trimming removed 6 bases from V and 6 bases from J; junction bases left unmatched: 10. CDR1 and CDR2 (germline): SQVTM, ANQGSEA. CDR3 in amino acids: CSVRYSGGAAEQYF. DNA for the CDR3: TGCAGCGTCAGGTATAGCGGGGGGGCGGCCGAGCAGTACTTC.

This clone was seen at least ten times. The chain is built from TRBV6-6 and TRBJ2-5, with 7 bases matching TRBD1. With V trimmed by 5 bases and J by 5 bases, 5 bases remained unmatched. The germline gives CDR1 MNHNY, CDR2 SVGAGI (reference sequence). The CDR3 covers 13 residues. The CDR3 nucleotides are TGTGCCAGCAGTAGACAGGGCAGGGAGACCCAGTACTTC. Amino acids: CASSRQGRETQYF.

V gene TRBV29-1 combines with J gene TRBJ2-1; D may be TRBD2 (7 bases). This CDR3 has 17 amino acids. V dropped 0 bases and J dropped 0 bases, with 15 bases sitting between them. Germline values: CDR1 SQVTM, CDR2 ANQGSEA. The CDR3 reads CSVEEGGGDSSYNEQFF. DNA for the CDR3: TGCAGCGTTGAAGAGGGGGGGGGCGATAGCTCCTACAATGAGCAGTTCTTC.

The chain is built from TRBV12-3 or TRBV12-4 and TRBJ2-4; a weak D match, TRBD2 (5 bases). V lost 7 bases to trimming and J lost 6 bases, with 10 bases between them. CDR3 size: 12 residues. In DNA, the CDR3 is TGTGCCAGCACTCGAGGGAGAAACATTCAGTACTTC. Residues: CASTRGRNIQYF.

The chain carries TRBV4-3 and TRBJ2-2; tentatively, D is TRBD2 (7 bases). Germline V CDR1 and CDR2: LGHNA, YSLEER. The V end was cut by 3 bases, the J end by 3 bases, with 14 bases between. This CDR3 has 16 residues. CDR3: CASSQDTGGYTGELFF. DNA of the CDR3: TGCGCCAGCAGCCAGGATACGGGGGGCTACACCGGGGAGCTGTTTTTT.

The chain employs TRBV10-3 and TRBJ2-5; no firm D call. The germline CDR1 and CDR2 sequences are ENHRY and SYGVKD. V lost 2 bases to trimming and J lost 1 base, with 11 bases between them. This CDR3 is built from 15 residues. The CDR3, as DNA: TGTGCCATCAGTGAGCCTACCCATCCCCAAGAGACCCAGTACTTC. It yields the protein CAISEPTHPQETQYF.

The chain combines TRBV1 with TRBJ2-5; no check of the table's D call, TRBD1, against the DNA was made. TRBV1 is given as a pseudogene. The CDR3 extends over 18 amino acids. In nucleotides, the CDR3 is TGCACCAGCAGCCAACCTAAAACCGGGACAGGGGGATTTTCGGCCCAGTACTTC. The encoded protein is CTSSQPKTGTGGFSAQYF.

The V and J genes are TRBV30 and TRBJ1-2; maybe TRBD1 (5 bases). Between the trimmed V and J ends, which lost 2 bases and 6 bases, there was a span of 10 bases. Per germline, CDR1 GTSNPN and CDR2 SVGIG (reference sequence). The CDR3 sequence is 12 residues long. CDR3 amino acids: CAWSMGGHGYTF. The DNA of the CDR3 is TGTGCCTGGAGTATGGGGGGTCATGGCTACACCTTC.

V usage is TRBV11-3 and J usage is TRBJ2-1; perhaps TRBD1 as D (5 bases). The CDR3 runs to 12 residues. Germline CDR1 reads SGHNT; CDR2 reads YENEEA. V shed 5 bases and J shed 9 bases, with 11 bases lying between them. The CDR3 sequence: CASSQGRSEQFF. CDR3 DNA: TGTGCCAGCAGCCAGGGCAGGAGTGAGCAGTTCTTC.

CDR3 DNA: TGTGCCAGCAGTGTGACTGCGAACACTGAAGCTTTCTTT. This gives the protein CASSVTANTEAFF. The chain links TRBV7-7 to TRBJ1-1, with D hard to call. V shed 6 bases and J shed 1 base, with 9 bases lying between them. Germline V CDR1 and CDR2: SSHAT, FNYEAQ (reference sequence). The CDR3 loop spans 13 amino acids.